The following is a T cell receptor beta chain sequence with its context. Its specificity is unknown. This sample is part of a study of T-cell reconstitution after alpha-beta-depleted transplantation in children. Researchers prepared the TCRbeta library using unique molecular identifiers, the study reports. TCRdb processed the PCR reads anew with MiXCR; each CDR3 protein has one entry. Of hundreds of thousands of distinct CDR3 sequences in the sample, under 25% were seen once. This CDR3 has 16 amino acids. In germline, CDR1 is DFQATT, CDR2 SNEGSKA (reference sequence). The V segment lost 4 bases and the J segment 1 base; nucleotides outside the gene matches: 9. Findings of the study overall: High day-60 TCRbeta diversity in some patients came from surviving recipient T cells and thymic progenitors.

This sequence originates from a boy less than two years old who had a stem cell transplant for acute myeloid leukemia, so the T cells may come from the graft donor. The chain links TRBV20-1 to TRBJ2-1; 8 positions agree with TRBD1. The specimen comprised PBMCs, mostly from graft donor cells, sampled 360 days after TCRalphabeta/CD19-depleted stem cell transplant. In nucleotides, the CDR3 is TGCAGTGCTACCCGGACAGGGAGCCTATCCTACAATGAGCAGTTCTTC. Translating it yields CSATRTGSLSYNEQFF.